The sample holds a few counts of the clone carrying this TCR beta chain. Primers: 60 Vbeta forward and 13 Jbeta reverse. Measured with immunoSEQ multiplex PCR; TCRdb has only the in-frame clones, and not every one. The sample has some 150,000 clones, about 64% seen once; the top ten hold approximately 2.9%. This sample stems from a study of cytomegalovirus exposure and HLA in healthy donors. This CDR3 comprises 14 residues. Between the trimmed V and J ends, which lost 1 base and 4 bases, there was a span of 12 bases. Germline-derived CDR1 and CDR2 are SGHRS and YFSETQ. V usage is TRBV5-1 and J usage is TRBJ2-7; tentative D call: TRBD1 (6 bases). Specimen: PBMCs. The clonotype was recovered from a woman in her twenties or thirties in good health and CMV-seropositive. The CDR3 DNA is TGCGCCAGCAGCTTGTTAGTGGGGGCATACGAGCAGTACTTC. It encodes CASSLLVGAYEQYF.